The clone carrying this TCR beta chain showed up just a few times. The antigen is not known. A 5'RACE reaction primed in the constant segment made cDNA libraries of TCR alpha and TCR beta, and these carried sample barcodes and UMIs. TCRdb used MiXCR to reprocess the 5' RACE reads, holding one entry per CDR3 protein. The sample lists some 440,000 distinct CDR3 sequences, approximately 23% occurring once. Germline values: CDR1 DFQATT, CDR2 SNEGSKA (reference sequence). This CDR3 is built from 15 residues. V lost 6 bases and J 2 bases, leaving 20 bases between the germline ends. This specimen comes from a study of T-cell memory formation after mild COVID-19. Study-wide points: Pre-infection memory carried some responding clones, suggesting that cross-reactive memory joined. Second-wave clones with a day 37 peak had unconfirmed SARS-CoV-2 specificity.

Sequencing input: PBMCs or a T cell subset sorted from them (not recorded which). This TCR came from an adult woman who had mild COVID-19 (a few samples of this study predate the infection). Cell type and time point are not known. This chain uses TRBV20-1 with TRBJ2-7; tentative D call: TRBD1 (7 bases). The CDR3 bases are TGCAGTGCCAGTTGGGGGGCGAGGGGGCCCTACGAGCAGTACTTC. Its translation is CSASWGARGPYEQYF.